These 21 T cell receptor beta chains share one sample of origin, sequenced in a study of T cell responses to AZD1222 COVID-19 vaccine. The repertoire was sequenced with immunoSEQ multiplex PCR; TCRdb's copy has only in-frame clones and lacks some. The sample contains about 98,000 clones, roughly 84% of which appear only once. The source material was peripheral blood, sampled on day 0 of AZD1222 vaccination. These TCRs come from an adult in good health.

This rearrangement joins TRBV6-2 or TRBV6-3 to TRBJ2-1; D tentatively reads TRBD1 or TRBD2 (6 bases each). V was trimmed by 2 bases and J by 9 bases, leaving 20 bases between them. CDR1 and CDR2 (germline): MNHEY, SVGEGT. This CDR3 spans 16 amino acids. CDR3 nucleotides: TGTGCCAGCAGTTACCTCCGGGGGCTAGTTTCCAGTGAGCAGTTCTTC. Translated: CASSYLRGLVSSEQFF.

The chain has TRBV7-9 and TRBJ1-1; 7 bases match TRBD1. CDR1 SEHNR and CDR2 FQNEAQ come from the germline V gene (reference sequence). V shed 5 bases and J 4 bases; nucleotides not matched to a gene: 4. The CDR3 is 13 residues long. DNA of the CDR3: TGTGCCAGCAGCCAAGAGGGGGCCACTGAAGCTTTCTTT. It is translated as CASSQEGATEAFF.

The chain links TRBV15 to TRBJ1-5; the D is unclear. Germline CDR1 and CDR2: LNHNV and YYDKDF (reference sequence). The CDR3 is made up of 14 amino acids. Trimming removed 1 base at V and 4 bases at J, with 8 bases between. CDR3 DNA sequence: TGTGCCACCAGCAGAGTCAAGGGAAATCAGCCCCAGCATTTT. Translated: CATSRVKGNQPQHF.

A remark on this clone: Other DNA sequences within the sample encode an identical CDR3. The V gene is TRBV5-1, the J gene TRBJ1-4; weak D call: TRBD1 (5 bases). The CDR3 loop spans 14 amino acids. Trimming took 4 bases from V and 5 from J, leaving 12 bases between them. Germline CDR1 and CDR2: SGHRS and YFSETQ. The CDR3 region has the DNA TGCGCCAGCAGCCTGAGGGGAGGGAATGAAAAACTGTTTTTT. It specifies CASSLRGGNEKLFF.

V usage is TRBV24-1 and J usage is TRBJ2-2; 11 nucleotides line up with TRBD1. This CDR3 has 14 residues. Trimming removed 8 bases from V and 5 bases from J; junction bases left unmatched: 3. Germline CDR1 and CDR2: KGHDR and SFDVKD. The CDR3 sequence: CATTGQGATGELFF. The DNA for the CDR3 is TGTGCCACCACCGGACAGGGGGCTACCGGGGAGCTGTTTTTT.

The chain is built from TRBV19 and TRBJ1-1; 12 nucleotides line up with TRBD1. The CDR3 consists of 17 residues. V dropped 7 bases and J dropped 6; count of bases not matched to a gene: 15. CDR1 and CDR2 from the germline V gene are LNHDA and SQIVND (reference sequence). The CDR3 region has the DNA TGTGCCAGTAAGAGGGGGACAGGGGGCCCCTCCGTCGCTGAAGCTTTCTTT. It is translated as CASKRGTGGPSVAEAFF.

The V call is TRBV6-2 or TRBV6-3, the J call TRBJ1-2; no definite D call. Germline CDR1 reads MNHEY; CDR2 reads SVGEGT. This CDR3 is built from 14 residues. Trimming pared 2 bases from V and 8 bases from J, leaving 15 bases between. The CDR3 protein is CASSYEGPLGGYTF. CDR3 sequence (DNA): TGTGCCAGCAGTTACGAAGGACCCCTGGGAGGCTACACCTTC.

The chain is built from TRBV14 and TRBJ2-1; D assignment may be TRBD1 or TRBD2 (5 bases each). This CDR3 region has 17 residues. V lost 4 bases and J lost 0, with 16 bases in between. Germline V CDR1 and CDR2: SGHDN, FVKESK. CDR3 protein: CASSLTGGRSSYNEQFF. The CDR3 DNA sequence: TGTGCCAGCAGCCTAACTGGGGGTAGAAGCTCCTACAATGAGCAGTTCTTC.

This clone was detected a few times. The V call is TRBV28, the J call TRBJ2-5; D may be TRBD1 (6 bases). The CDR3 loop spans 13 amino acids. V lost 3 bases and J 5 bases, leaving 10 bases between the germline ends. From germline, CDR1 is MDHEN and CDR2 SYDVKM. The DNA of the CDR3 is TGTGCCAGCAGTTTGTACCAGGGGGAGACCCAGTACTTC. This encodes CASSLYQGETQYF.

This CDR3 is CASSLDPGGEKLFF. DNA of the CDR3: TGCGCCAGCAGCCTTGACCCCGGCGGGGAAAAACTGTTTTTT. This sequence joins TRBV4-1 and TRBJ1-4; no definite D call. V was pared by 4 bases and J by 8 bases, with 14 bases between. This CDR3 spans 14 amino acids. Germline CDR1 reads MGHRA; CDR2 reads YSYEKL.

The chain uses TRBV5-5 and TRBJ1-1; no reliable D call. Germline V lookup: CDR1 SGHKS, CDR2 YYEKEE (reference sequence). The CDR3 loop spans 12 amino acids. V was pared by 0 bases and J by 12 bases, with 12 bases between. The DNA of the CDR3 is TGTGCCAGCAGCTTGGAGGTAGGGAGTTCTTTCTTT. Translated, it gives CASSLEVGSSFF.

V usage is TRBV27 and J usage is TRBJ1-2, with a tentative D call TRBD1 (6 bases). The CDR3 extends over 13 amino acids. CDR1 and CDR2 (germline): MNHEY, SMNVEV (reference sequence). V was pared by 6 bases and J by 2 bases, with 10 bases between. CDR3 protein: CASRPTGNYGYTF. The CDR3 DNA sequence: TGTGCCAGCAGACCCACAGGGAACTATGGCTACACCTTC.

The chain couples TRBV4-1 to TRBJ2-5; D is unclear. Trimming took 3 bases from V and 2 from J, leaving 16 bases between them. Germline loops: CDR1 MGHRA, CDR2 YSYEKL. The CDR3 has 16 residues. The CDR3 here is CASSHVDGSTQETQYF. CDR3 coding DNA: TGCGCCAGCAGCCATGTTGACGGAAGCACACAAGAGACCCAGTACTTC.

The chain employs TRBV19 and TRBJ1-3; D gene unclear. In germline, CDR1 is LNHDA, CDR2 SQIVND (reference sequence). Trimming took 5 bases from V and 0 from J, leaving 14 bases between them. The CDR3 has 16 residues. CDR3 amino acids: CASSSRTGSSGNTIYF. The CDR3 coding sequence is TGTGCCAGTAGTTCGCGGACTGGGAGCTCTGGAAACACCATATATTTT.

This clone has just a few counts. The chain joins TRBV5-4 to TRBJ1-1; no clear D gene. V lost 4 bases, J lost 0 bases, and 7 bases lay in between. CDR3 length: 13 amino acids. Looked up from germline, CDR1 is SGHNT and CDR2 is YYREEE (reference sequence). The CDR3 is CASSGEVNTEAFF. As DNA, the CDR3 is TGTGCCAGCAGCGGGGAGGTGAACACTGAAGCTTTCTTT.

The J gene is TRBJ1-1, the V gene TRBV6-2 or TRBV6-3; D ambiguous. The germline gives CDR1 MNHEY, CDR2 SVGEGT. The length of the CDR3 is 14 residues. Deletions cut 2 bases from V and 4 bases from J, with 11 bases between. The CDR3 here is CASSYRAGVTEAFF. CDR3 in DNA: TGTGCCAGCAGTTACCGGGCAGGTGTCACTGAAGCTTTCTTT.

The genes are TRBV6-5 and TRBJ1-1; possible D gene TRBD1, 6 bases. Between the trimmed V and J ends, which lost 5 bases and 7 bases, there was a span of 17 bases. Germline V lookup: CDR1 MNHEY, CDR2 SVGAGI. The CDR3 length is 14 residues. The CDR3 sequence is CASSRLSPGHEAFF. The CDR3, as DNA: TGTGCCAGCAGTAGACTTAGTCCGGGACATGAAGCTTTCTTT.

The chain uses TRBV28 and TRBJ1-6; the D gene is possibly TRBD1 (5 bases). With 6 bases removed from V and 9 bases from J, the gap between germline ends came to 15 bases. Looked up from germline, CDR1 is MDHEN and CDR2 is SYDVKM. The CDR3 spans 14 residues. CDR3 sequence (DNA): TGTGCCAGCAGAGTAGGGGCGGATCCTTCACCCCTCCACTTT. As protein: CASRVGADPSPLHF.

J is TRBJ2-7 and V is TRBV15; tentatively, D is TRBD2 (7 bases). Trimming shortened V by 2 bases and J by 7 bases, and 9 bases separated the two germline ends. CDR1 and CDR2 (germline): LNHNV, YYDKDF (reference sequence). The CDR3 totals 12 residues. This CDR3 is CATSRKGGEQYF. DNA of the CDR3: TGTGCCACCAGCAGAAAGGGGGGGGAGCAGTACTTC.

In this sample, this clone turned up a few times. This chain uses TRBV28 with TRBJ1-5; no clear D. The CDR3 is 12 residues long. Trimming cost V 8 bases and J 7 bases, with 12 bases left between them. Germline CDR1 MDHEN, CDR2 SYDVKM. DNA of the CDR3: TGTGCCAGCTCTCCCCTAGGGCAGCCCCAGCATTTT. Its protein is CASSPLGQPQHF.

The V call is TRBV5-5, the J call TRBJ2-7, with D perhaps TRBD1 (6 bases). From germline, CDR1 is SGHKS and CDR2 YYEKEE (reference sequence). The CDR3 spans 14 residues. The ends were cut back, 5 bases at V and 1 base at J, with 13 bases in the middle. The CDR3 loop is CASRYTGRSYEQYF. CDR3 DNA: TGTGCCAGCAGGTATACAGGGAGATCCTACGAGCAGTACTTC.